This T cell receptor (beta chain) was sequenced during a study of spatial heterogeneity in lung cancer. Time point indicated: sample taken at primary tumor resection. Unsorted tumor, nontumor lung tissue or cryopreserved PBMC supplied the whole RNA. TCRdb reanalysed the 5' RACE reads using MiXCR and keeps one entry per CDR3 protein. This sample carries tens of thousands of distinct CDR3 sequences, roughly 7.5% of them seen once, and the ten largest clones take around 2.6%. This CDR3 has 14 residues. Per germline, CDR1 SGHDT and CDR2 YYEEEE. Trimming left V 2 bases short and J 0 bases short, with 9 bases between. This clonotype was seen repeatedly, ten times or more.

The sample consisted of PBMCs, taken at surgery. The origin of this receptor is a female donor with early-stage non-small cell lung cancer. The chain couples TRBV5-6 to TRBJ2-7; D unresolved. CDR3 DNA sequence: TGTGCCAGCAGCTTCGGCATTAGCTCCTACGAGCAGTACTTC. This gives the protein CASSFGISSYEQYF.